Shown below are 27 T cell receptor beta chains from a single sample sequenced in a study of blood T cell repertoires in COVID-19. Assay: immunoSEQ multiplex PCR; the TCRdb copy retains only in-frame clones and omits some. The repertoire includes some 190,000 clones, around 85% of them detected once, and roughly 3.5% sits in the top ten. The sample taken for sequencing was peripheral blood. Source of these receptors: a man aged 55 to 69 with acute or convalescent COVID-19.

The chain uses TRBV29-1 and TRBJ1-4, with 8 bases aligning to TRBD1. Trimming took 5 bases from V and 8 from J; bases not matched to a gene: 4. Germline CDR1 and CDR2: SQVTM and ANQGSEA. The CDR3 is 12 amino acids. CDR3 amino acids: CSVRTGYEKLFF. The CDR3 DNA is TGCAGCGTTAGGACAGGGTACGAAAAACTGTTTTTT.

V usage is TRBV6-5 and J usage is TRBJ2-7; 7 nucleotides agree with TRBD1. This CDR3 comprises 14 residues. V gave up 6 bases and J gave up 6 bases; unmatched junction bases: 11. CDR1 is MNHEY, CDR2 SVGAGI, per germline. The CDR3 protein is CASRNPDRASEQYF. The CDR3 DNA is TGTGCCAGCAGGAACCCCGACAGGGCCTCCGAGCAGTACTTC.

This chain links TRBV29-1 with TRBJ2-7, with D uncertain. Per the germline V gene, CDR1 is SQVTM and CDR2 is ANQGSEA. There are 13 residues in the CDR3. The V gene lost 4 bases and the J gene lost 6 bases, with 16 bases spanning the gap. The CDR3 here is CSVGALPRSEQYF. DNA of the CDR3: TGCAGCGTTGGCGCACTTCCTAGGAGCGAGCAGTACTTC.

The rearrangement uses TRBV5-1 and TRBJ2-7, with 7 bases aligning to TRBD1. This CDR3 is built from 15 residues. Germline V gives CDR1 SGHRS, CDR2 YFSETQ. J gave up 0 bases and V 2 bases, and 5 bases lay outside the gene matches. The CDR3 DNA sequence: TGCGCCAGCAGCTTCGCCGGGACAGTCTCCTACGAGCAGTACTTC. As protein: CASSFAGTVSYEQYF.

The V call is TRBV28, the J call TRBJ1-2; 8 bases align to TRBD1. Germline V gives CDR1 MDHEN, CDR2 SYDVKM. Trimming removed 6 bases from V and 3 bases from J; junction bases left unmatched: 6. There are 14 residues in the CDR3. The CDR3, as DNA: TGTGCCAGCAGGGTGGACAGGGACTACTATGGCTACACCTTC. Protein sequence: CASRVDRDYYGYTF.

Regarding this clone: The identical CDR3 is also encoded by other nucleotide sequences in the sample. CDR3 sequence: CASSLGTSGSYEQYF. The DNA for the CDR3 is TGTGCCAGCAGCTTAGGTACTAGCGGGAGTTACGAGCAGTACTTC. J is TRBJ2-7 and V is TRBV7-2; TRBD2 matches at 11 bases. CDR1 is SGHTA and CDR2 is FQGNSA in the germline V gene. The CDR3 has 15 amino acids. V was clipped by 1 base and J by 4 bases; unmatched bases: 3. The full variable domain, its missing parts supplied by reference TRBV7-2 and TRBJ2-7, is GAGVSQSPSNKVTEKGKDVELRCDPISGHTALYWYRQSLGQGLEFLIYFQGNSAPDKSGLPSDRFSAERTGGSVSTLTIQRTQQEDSAVYLCASSLGTSGSYEQYFGPGTRLTVT.

The chain recombines TRBV10-2 with TRBJ1-4, with 9 bases lining up with TRBD1. CDR1 WSHSY and CDR2 SAAADI come from the germline V gene. This CDR3 region has 13 residues. Trimming removed 4 bases from V and 8 bases from J; junction bases left unmatched: 2. CDR3 sequence: CASSGDRVEKLFF. In nucleotides, the CDR3 is TGCGCCAGCAGTGGGGACAGGGTCGAAAAACTGTTTTTT.

V is TRBV3-1 (or the pseudogene TRBV3-2) and J is TRBJ1-2; 11 bases line up with TRBD1. Germline V gives CDR1 LGHDT, CDR2 YNNKEL (reference sequence). This CDR3 is 14 amino acids long. V gave up 4 bases and J gave up 8 bases; unmatched junction bases: 6. CDR3 sequence reads: CASSLGQGAWGYTF. The CDR3 region has the DNA TGTGCCAGCAGCCTAGGACAGGGGGCATGGGGCTACACCTTC.

This clone was detected once. The V call is TRBV9, the J call TRBJ2-1; D may be TRBD1 (5 bases). Trimming shortened V by 0 bases and J by 4 bases, and 11 bases separated the two germline ends. Germline loops: CDR1 SGDLS, CDR2 YYNGEE. This CDR3 contains 15 residues. As DNA, the CDR3 is TGTGCCAGCAGCGTAGCGGGTCAGGGATACAATGAGCAGTTCTTC. Translation: CASSVAGQGYNEQFF.

The chain recombines TRBV29-1 with TRBJ2-1, with TRBD2 matching over 7 bases. This CDR3 spans 12 amino acids. Germline V CDR1 and CDR2: SQVTM, ANQGSEA. The trim removed 3 bases at V and 6 bases at J, leaving 2 bases unmatched. The CDR3 region is CSVDRTSNEQFF. DNA of the CDR3: TGCAGCGTTGATCGGACTAGCAATGAGCAGTTCTTC.

The V gene is TRBV28, the J gene TRBJ1-2; 10 nucleotides match TRBD1. The CDR3 covers 14 residues. Per germline, CDR1 MDHEN and CDR2 SYDVKM. J gave up 8 bases and V 6 bases, and 9 bases lay outside the gene matches. CDR3 nucleotides: TGTGCCAGCAGCTTGGACAGGGGGGTTGGCGGCTACACCTTC. Translated: CASSLDRGVGGYTF.

This clone was observed a handful of times. The genes are TRBV2 and TRBJ2-1, with D perhaps matching TRBD2 (5 bases). CDR1 and CDR2 from the germline V gene are SNHLY and FYNNEI. Trimming pared 2 bases from V and 7 bases from J, leaving 15 bases between. This CDR3 has 15 amino acids. The CDR3 region has the DNA TGTGCCAGCAGTGAATCGGGTTCTAGCTTTAATGAGCAGTTCTTC. Translating it yields CASSESGSSFNEQFF.

The J gene is TRBJ2-1, the V gene TRBV2; 13 positions match TRBD2. Germline V gene data show CDR1 as SNHLY and CDR2 as FYNNEI. The V and J ends lost 6 bases and 9 bases, in that order; junction bases with no gene match: 8. CDR3 size: 15 residues. The CDR3 protein is CASSLTSGRRAEQFF. The CDR3, as DNA: TGTGCCAGCAGCCTGACTAGCGGGAGGCGGGCTGAGCAGTTCTTC.

The chain couples TRBV5-1 to TRBJ2-2, with 13 bases lining up with TRBD2. Unmatched junction bases numbered 5, after V lost 2 bases and J lost 4 bases. CDR1 is SGHRS, CDR2 YFSETQ, per germline. The CDR3 runs to 17 residues. In DNA form, the CDR3 reads TGCGCCAGCAGCTTCACTAGCGGGAGGGTTGGCACCGGGGAGCTGTTTTTT. This translates into CASSFTSGRVGTGELFF.

The chain combines TRBV7-3 with TRBJ2-2; tentatively, D is TRBD2 (5 bases). CDR3 size: 15 residues. V was clipped by 5 bases and J by 5 bases, with 15 bases between them. Germline loops: CDR1 SGHTA, CDR2 FQGTGA. DNA of the CDR3: TGTGCCAGCAGCCCGAGGGCCTACGGTACCGGGGAGCTGTTTTTT. Its protein is CASSPRAYGTGELFF.

This clone has just one count. The CDR3 loop is CASSKVGPRGPYEQYF. Here the CDR3 DNA reads TGTGCCAGCAGCAAAGTAGGTCCCAGGGGGCCCTACGAGCAGTACTTC. The chain uses TRBV21-1 and TRBJ2-7; TRBD1, as called in the table, went unchecked against the DNA. TRBV21-1 is marked as a pseudogene. This CDR3 contains 16 residues.

This sequence joins TRBV5-6 and TRBJ2-7, with a tentative D call TRBD2 (6 bases). The CDR3 is made up of 11 amino acids. The germline gives CDR1 SGHDT, CDR2 YYEEEE. V dropped 2 bases and J dropped 12 bases, with 12 bases sitting between them. In DNA form, the CDR3 reads TGTGCCAGCAGCTTCCGGGACTCCCTGTACTTC. This encodes CASSFRDSLYF. Full variable domain (rest looked up from reference TRBV5-6 and TRBJ2-7): DAGVTQSPTHLIKTRGQQVTLRCSPKSGHDTVSWYQQALGQGPQFIFQYYEEEERQRGNFPDRFSGHQFPNYSSELNVNALLLGDSALYLCASSFRDSLYFGPGTRLTVT.

The J gene is TRBJ1-4, the V gene TRBV7-9; TRBD1 aligns across 7 bases. Trimming at V came to 6 bases and at J to 5 bases, leaving 6 bases not matched to a gene. Germline V CDR1 and CDR2: SEHNR, FQNEAQ (reference sequence). This CDR3 is 14 amino acids long. CDR3 loop: CASRSTGQNEKLFF. Written as DNA, the CDR3 is TGTGCCAGCAGATCGACAGGGCAGAATGAAAAACTGTTTTTT. Supplemented by reference TRBV7-9 and TRBJ1-4, the full variable domain reads DTGVSQNPRHKITKRGQNVTFRCDPISEHNRLYWYRQTLGQGPEFLTYFQNEAQLEKSRLLSDRFSAERPKGSFSTLEIQRTEQGDSAMYLCASRSTGQNEKLFFGSGTQLSVL.

The genes are TRBV19 and TRBJ1-1; the match to TRBD1 covers 7 bases. The CDR3 is 13 amino acids. Germline values: CDR1 LNHDA, CDR2 SQIVND (reference sequence). V dropped 9 bases and J dropped 6; count of bases not matched to a gene: 10. CDR3 loop: CASSQGVSAEAFF. DNA of the CDR3: TGTGCCAGCAGTCAGGGGGTGAGCGCTGAAGCTTTCTTT.

V usage is TRBV7-9 and J usage is TRBJ1-1, with D perhaps matching TRBD1 (5 bases). V lost 5 bases and J 0 bases, leaving 13 bases between the germline ends. The CDR3 is 15 amino acids. Looked up from germline, CDR1 is SEHNR and CDR2 is FQNEAQ (reference sequence). The CDR3 region is CASSLLGGVNTEAFF. CDR3 in DNA: TGTGCCAGCAGCCTACTGGGAGGGGTGAACACTGAAGCTTTCTTT.

V and J are TRBV28 and TRBJ1-5; 8 nucleotides agree with TRBD1. J was trimmed by 6 bases and V by 4 bases; bases with no gene match: 11. This CDR3 spans 16 amino acids. The germline gives CDR1 MDHEN, CDR2 SYDVKM. The CDR3 region has the DNA TGTGCCAGCAGTTCGCGCCTCGGACAGGGTGGTCAGCCCCAGCATTTT. It yields the protein CASSSRLGQGGQPQHF.

In its sample, this clone was seen a few times. The chain employs TRBV6-5 and TRBJ1-2; TRBD1 matches 9 bases. The J segment lost 4 bases and the V segment lost 7 bases, leaving 7 bases of the junction unmatched. From germline, CDR1 is MNHEY and CDR2 SVGAGI. This CDR3 spans 14 amino acids. Written as DNA, the CDR3 is TGTGCCAGCACGGGCGGACAGGGGAGCTATGGCTACACCTTC. Translating gives CASTGGQGSYGYTF.

The V and J genes are TRBV5-1 and TRBJ2-3, with TRBD2 identical over 10 bases. The CDR3 has 15 amino acids. Germline CDR1 SGHRS, CDR2 YFSETQ. The junction had 4 bases not matched to a gene; V was cut back by 0 bases and J by 6 bases. The CDR3 spells CASSLGGLAADTQYF. CDR3 coding DNA: TGCGCCAGCAGCTTGGGAGGACTAGCGGCGGATACGCAGTATTTT.

The rearrangement joins TRBV7-2 to TRBJ2-7; TRBD2 matches at 8 bases. Germline V gene data show CDR1 as SGHTA and CDR2 as FQGNSA. The CDR3 consists of 15 residues. V dropped 4 bases and J dropped 5; count of bases not matched to a gene: 10. CDR3 sequence: CASSSSGLLGDEQYF. In nucleotides, the CDR3 is TGTGCCAGCAGCTCTAGCGGGTTGCTTGGGGACGAGCAGTACTTC.

V gene TRBV2 combines with J gene TRBJ1-3; D remains unclear. The V and J ends lost 8 bases and 0 bases respectively, with 8 bases between them. The CDR3 is made up of 13 amino acids. CDR1 is SNHLY, CDR2 FYNNEI, per germline. CDR3 loop: CASRGSSGNTIYF. CDR3 sequence (DNA): TGTGCCAGCCGCGGTAGCTCTGGAAACACCATATATTTT.

The chain carries TRBV7-9 and TRBJ1-3, with TRBD1 as a possible D gene (5 bases). Germline V lookup: CDR1 SEHNR, CDR2 FQNEAQ (reference sequence). The CDR3 is 16 amino acids. Trimming removed 5 bases from V and 4 bases from J, with 18 bases in between. Written as DNA, the CDR3 is TGTGCCAGCAGCCCCGGGACTAAAGAAGGGGGAAACACCATATATTTT. Its translation is CASSPGTKEGGNTIYF.

The chain has TRBV5-1 and TRBJ1-4; D is undetermined. V lost 2 bases and J lost 0, with 11 bases in between. CDR3 length: 16 amino acids. Per germline, CDR1 SGHRS and CDR2 YFSETQ. CDR3 residues: CASSLTGSATNEKLFF. Written as DNA, the CDR3 is TGCGCCAGCAGCTTAACGGGGTCGGCAACTAATGAAAAACTGTTTTTT.